The clone carrying this T cell receptor beta chain was recorded only once. The sample originates from a study of blood T cell repertoires in COVID-19. About the study: Whether acute or convalescent, the COVID-19 samples came from the United States, Italy and Spain. The cDNA or gDNA used as material had been derived from T cells, B-cell-depleted T cells, or PBMCs.

This CDR3 has 17 residues. Per the germline V gene, CDR1 is LNHDA and CDR2 is SQIVND (reference sequence). The ends lost 5 bases at V and 2 bases at J; junction bases unmatched: 6. Authors' methods: Amplification of reference gene primers was used by the study to estimate nucleated cell counts. TCRdb's table, derived via immunoSEQ multiplex PCR, lists solely in-frame clones and lacks some. V and J calls and clone size are as listed in that table; D and trimming were resolved from the DNA. The sample has under 80,000 clones, 70% to 90% seen once; the top ten hold around a sixth. The clonotype comes from a man aged 80 or over in a cohort sampled during active COVID-19. Sequencing used peripheral blood. The chain couples TRBV19 to TRBJ2-3, with 14 nucleotides matching TRBD2. As DNA, the CDR3 is TGTGCCAGTAGTTCTCGGACTAGCGGGGGGTACACAGATACGCAGTATTTT. Translated, it gives CASSSRTSGGYTDTQYF.